The 5 T cell receptor beta chains reported below all come from one sample, sequenced in a study of T cell responses to AZD1222 COVID-19 vaccine. Sequenced by immunoSEQ multiplex PCR; TCRdb stores in-frame clones only, minus some. The sample consists of 150,000 to 200,000 clones, more than 80% of them appearing once. The sample in question was peripheral blood, obtained on day 0 of AZD1222 vaccination. All receptors come from an adult in good health.

The chain is built from TRBV6-6 and TRBJ2-7; D gene unclear. The germline gives CDR1 MNHNY, CDR2 SVGAGI (reference sequence). The CDR3 contains 11 residues. The V gene lost 8 bases and the J gene lost 2 bases, with 7 bases spanning the gap. The CDR3 DNA reads TGTGCCAGCGGAGTAACCTACGAGCAGTACTTC. It encodes CASGVTYEQYF.

The rearrangement links TRBV2 to TRBJ2-2; 8 nucleotides agree with TRBD2. V gave up 6 bases and J gave up 2 bases; unmatched junction bases: 2. The CDR3 runs to 14 residues. Germline assignment: CDR1 SNHLY and CDR2 FYNNEI. CDR3 coding DNA: TGTGCCAGCAGGGGGACTAGTAACACCGGGGAGCTGTTTTTT. As protein: CASRGTSNTGELFF.

The rearrangement joins TRBV5-5 to TRBJ2-1, with D perhaps TRBD1 or TRBD2 (5 bases each). CDR1 and CDR2 from the germline V gene are SGHKS and YYEKEE (reference sequence). This CDR3 is 17 amino acids long. Trimming removed 6 bases at V and 3 bases at J, with 22 bases between. This CDR3 is CASTQTGTTIGYNEQFF. CDR3 DNA: TGTGCCAGCACCCAAACTGGGACGACGATCGGCTACAATGAGCAGTTCTTC.

The chain joins TRBV7-9 to TRBJ2-7; D tentatively fits TRBD1 or TRBD2 (5 bases each). Trimming cost V 5 bases and J 4 bases, with 12 bases left between them. The CDR3 is 13 amino acids. Germline V lookup: CDR1 SEHNR, CDR2 FQNEAQ (reference sequence). CDR3 protein: CASSPDWGYEQYF. For the CDR3, the DNA is TGTGCCAGCAGCCCCGACTGGGGGTACGAGCAGTACTTC.

The J gene is TRBJ1-3, the V gene TRBV9; 7 bases map to TRBD1. V gave up 4 bases and J gave up 1 base; unmatched junction bases: 5. CDR3 length: 15 residues. From germline, CDR1 is SGDLS and CDR2 YYNGEE. The CDR3 spells CASSSGGLSGNTIYF. The DNA of the CDR3 is TGTGCCAGCAGCTCAGGGGGGCTGTCTGGAAACACCATATATTTT.